These 3 T cell receptor beta chains came from one sample sequenced in a study of Graves' ophthalmopathy and Graves' hyperthyroidism. The authors amplified TCR beta CDR3 regions from RNA transcripts. HTBI primers primed a first-round RT-PCR, and a second-round multiplex PCR followed. TCRdb independently ran MiXCR on the multiplex PCR reads; one entry per CDR3 protein. The sample lists approximately 1.2 million distinct CDR3 sequences; roughly two fifths were seen once. Specimen: peripheral blood or thyroid tissue (not recorded which). The receptors derive from an adult man with Graves' hyperthyroidism.

The V and J genes are TRBV7-9 and TRBJ1-3; D is unresolved. V lost 10 bases to trimming and J lost 0 bases, with 16 bases between them. The CDR3 is 15 residues long. Germline values: CDR1 SEHNR, CDR2 FQNEAQ (reference sequence). CDR3 sequence (DNA): TGTGCCAACAGTTTACTGGGATACTCTGGAAACACCATATATTTT. Its translation: CANSLLGYSGNTIYF.

This clonotype has just a few counts. This chain uses TRBV13 with TRBJ2-3; D might be TRBD1 (8 bases). From germline, CDR1 is PRHDT and CDR2 FYEKMQ (reference sequence). Trimming took 5 bases from V and 1 from J, leaving 13 bases between them. CDR3 length: 15 residues. The DNA of the CDR3 is TGTGCCAGCAGCCACAGGGGGGGAGGCACAGATACGCAGTATTTT. It specifies CASSHRGGGTDTQYF. Supplemented by reference TRBV13 and TRBJ2-3, the full variable domain reads AAGVIQSPRHLIKEKRETATLKCYPIPRHDTVYWYQQGPGQDPQFLISFYEKMQSDKGSIPDRFSAQQFSDYHSELNMSSLELGDSALYFCASSHRGGGTDTQYFGPGTRLTVL.

The rearrangement links TRBV10-3 to TRBJ2-7; 7 nucleotides match TRBD1. Germline CDR1 ENHRY, CDR2 SYGVKD. After removal of 11 bases from V and 3 bases from J, the junction contained 7 bases not matched to a gene. The CDR3 has 12 residues. Written as DNA, the CDR3 is TGTGCCGTACGACAGGGAGACTACGAGCAGTACTTC. This gives the protein CAVRQGDYEQYF.